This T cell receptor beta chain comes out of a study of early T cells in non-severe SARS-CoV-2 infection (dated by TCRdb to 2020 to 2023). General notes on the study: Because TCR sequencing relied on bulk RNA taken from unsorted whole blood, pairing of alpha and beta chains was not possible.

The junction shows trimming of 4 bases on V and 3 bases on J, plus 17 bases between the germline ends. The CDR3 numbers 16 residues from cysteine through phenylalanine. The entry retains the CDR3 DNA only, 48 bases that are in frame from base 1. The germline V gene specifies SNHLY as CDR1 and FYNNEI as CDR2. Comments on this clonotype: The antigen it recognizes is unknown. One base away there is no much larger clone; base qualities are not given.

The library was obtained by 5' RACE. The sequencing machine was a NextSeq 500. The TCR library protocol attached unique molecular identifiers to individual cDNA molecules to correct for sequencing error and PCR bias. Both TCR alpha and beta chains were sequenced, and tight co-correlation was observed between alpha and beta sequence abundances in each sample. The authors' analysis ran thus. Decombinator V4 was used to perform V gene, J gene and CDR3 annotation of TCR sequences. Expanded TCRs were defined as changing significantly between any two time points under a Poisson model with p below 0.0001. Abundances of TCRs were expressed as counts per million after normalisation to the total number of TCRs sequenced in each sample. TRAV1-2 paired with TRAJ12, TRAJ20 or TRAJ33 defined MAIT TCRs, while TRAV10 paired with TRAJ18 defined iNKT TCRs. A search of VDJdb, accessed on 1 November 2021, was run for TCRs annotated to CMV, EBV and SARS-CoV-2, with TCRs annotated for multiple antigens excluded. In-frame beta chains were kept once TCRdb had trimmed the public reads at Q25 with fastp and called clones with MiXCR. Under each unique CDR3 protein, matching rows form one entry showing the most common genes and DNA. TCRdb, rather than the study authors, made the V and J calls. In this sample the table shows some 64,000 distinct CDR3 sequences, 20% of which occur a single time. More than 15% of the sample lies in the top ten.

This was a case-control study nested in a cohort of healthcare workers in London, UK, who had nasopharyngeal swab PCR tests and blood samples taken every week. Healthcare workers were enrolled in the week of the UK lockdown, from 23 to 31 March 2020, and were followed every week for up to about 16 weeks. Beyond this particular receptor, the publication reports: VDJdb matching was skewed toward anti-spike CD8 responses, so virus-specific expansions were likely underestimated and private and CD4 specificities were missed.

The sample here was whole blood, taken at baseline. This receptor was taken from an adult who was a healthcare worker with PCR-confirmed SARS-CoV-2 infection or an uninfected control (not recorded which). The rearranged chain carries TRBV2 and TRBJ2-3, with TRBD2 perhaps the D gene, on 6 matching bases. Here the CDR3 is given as CASSVSAGITTDTQYF. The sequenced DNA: TGTGCCAGCAGTGTTTCGGCGGGGATTACGACAGATACGCAGTATTTT.